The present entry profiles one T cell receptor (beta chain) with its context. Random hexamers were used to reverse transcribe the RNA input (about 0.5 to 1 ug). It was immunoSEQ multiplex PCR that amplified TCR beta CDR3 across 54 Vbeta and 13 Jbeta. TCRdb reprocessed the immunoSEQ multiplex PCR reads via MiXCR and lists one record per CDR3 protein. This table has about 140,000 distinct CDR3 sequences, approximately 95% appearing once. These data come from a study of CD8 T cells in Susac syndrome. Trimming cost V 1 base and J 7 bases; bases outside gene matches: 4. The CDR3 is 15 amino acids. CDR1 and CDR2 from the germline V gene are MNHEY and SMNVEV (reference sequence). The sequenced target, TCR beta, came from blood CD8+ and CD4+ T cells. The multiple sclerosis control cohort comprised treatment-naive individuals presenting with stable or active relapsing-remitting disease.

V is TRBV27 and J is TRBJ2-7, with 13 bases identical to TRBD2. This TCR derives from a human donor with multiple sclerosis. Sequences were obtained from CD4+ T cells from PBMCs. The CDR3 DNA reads TGTGCCAGCAGTTTATGGGGGACTAGCGGGAAGGAGCAGTACTTC. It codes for CASSLWGTSGKEQYF.